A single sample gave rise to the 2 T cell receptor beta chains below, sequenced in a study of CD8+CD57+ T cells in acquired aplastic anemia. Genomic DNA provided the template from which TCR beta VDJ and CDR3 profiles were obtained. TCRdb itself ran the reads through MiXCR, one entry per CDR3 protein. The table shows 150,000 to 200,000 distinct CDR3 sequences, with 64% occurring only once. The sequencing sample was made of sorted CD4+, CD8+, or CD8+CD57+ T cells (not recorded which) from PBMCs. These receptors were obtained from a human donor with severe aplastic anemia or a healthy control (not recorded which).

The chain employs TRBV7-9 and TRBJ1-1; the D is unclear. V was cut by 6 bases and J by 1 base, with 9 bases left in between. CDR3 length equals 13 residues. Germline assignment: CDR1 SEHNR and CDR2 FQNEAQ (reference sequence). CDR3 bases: TGTGCCAGCAGTGCGGCACCGAACACTGAAGCTTTCTTT. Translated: CASSAAPNTEAFF.

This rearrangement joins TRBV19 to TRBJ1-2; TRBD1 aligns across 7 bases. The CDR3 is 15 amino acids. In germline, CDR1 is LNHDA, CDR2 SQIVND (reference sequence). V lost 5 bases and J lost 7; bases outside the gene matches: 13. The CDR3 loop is CASSAGTATRAGYTF. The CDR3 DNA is TGTGCCAGTAGTGCCGGGACAGCCACCCGTGCTGGCTACACCTTC.